The next 25 T cell receptor beta chains were all read from a single sample in a study of blood T cells in healthy people across ages (dated by TCRdb to about 2015). The method behind the library was 5' RACE. Sequenced using an Illumina HiSeq 2500. A second PCR of roughly 7 to 11 cycles was run with a J-beta primer mix and a sample-barcoded 5' primer. TCRdb reprocessed the public reads (quality trimming at Q25 with fastp, clone calling with MiXCR) and kept in-frame beta chains. Records with the same CDR3 protein are collapsed into one entry carrying the most frequent genes and DNA. The sample records roughly 730,000 distinct CDR3 sequences, around 50% of which are singletons. In total, the top ten clones hold approximately 24% of the sample. The sequenced sample consisted of blood. All receptors derive from a man aged 40-49 years in good health.

This clonotype was found a few times. The V and J genes are TRBV6-2 or TRBV6-3 and TRBJ2-1; no clear D gene. V was trimmed by 0 bases and J by 4 bases, leaving 7 bases between them. Germline lookup yields CDR1 MNHEY and CDR2 SVGEGT. The CDR3 extends over 14 amino acids. In DNA form, the CDR3 reads TGTGCCAGCAGTTACTCCGAGGTTTACAATGAGCAGTTCTTC. This codes for CASSYSEVYNEQFF.

The genes are TRBV25-1 and TRBJ2-3; 7 positions agree with TRBD1. Germline V gives CDR1 MGHDK, CDR2 SYGVNS. The CDR3 totals 16 residues. V was clipped by 3 bases and J by 7 bases; unmatched bases: 13. In DNA, the CDR3 is TGTGCCAGCAGTGACGAGACAGGGCAGGGCGGGTATACGCAGTATTTT. This encodes CASSDETGQGGYTQYF.

This clonotype was observed at least ten times. The rearrangement links TRBV7-2 to TRBJ2-5; D is ambiguous. CDR3 size: 16 residues. The V end was cut by 1 base, the J end by 0 bases, with 12 bases between. Germline V CDR1 and CDR2: SGHTA, FQGNSA. The CDR3 sequence: CASSLEIGAYQETQYF. The CDR3 DNA follows: TGTGCCAGCAGCTTAGAGATCGGAGCGTACCAAGAGACCCAGTACTTC.

CDR3 residues: CSVRDNSGANVLTF. The CDR3, as DNA: TGCAGCGTTCGGGACAACTCTGGGGCCAACGTCCTGACTTTC. The chain is built from TRBV29-1 and TRBJ2-6; possible D gene TRBD1, 6 bases. V was shortened by 5 bases and J by 0 bases, with 8 bases between the two germline ends. The CDR3 is 14 residues long. The germline V gene encodes CDR1 SQVTM and CDR2 ANQGSEA.

This clonotype was detected only once. This chain connects TRBV7-2 to TRBJ2-5, with 8 bases lining up with TRBD2. The CDR3 contains 16 residues. V shed 5 bases, J shed 2 bases, and the junction held 10 bases outside the gene matches. CDR1 SGHTA and CDR2 FQGNSA come from the germline V gene. The CDR3: CASSSLGLAPQETQYF. The CDR3 coding sequence is TGTGCCAGCAGCAGCCTAGGACTAGCCCCACAAGAGACCCAGTACTTC.

V and J are TRBV11-2 and TRBJ1-1; D is possibly TRBD1 (5 bases). Germline CDR1 reads SGHAT; CDR2 reads FQNNGV. There are 11 residues in the CDR3. V dropped 6 bases and J dropped 10 bases, with 12 bases sitting between them. Here the CDR3 reads CASSGGFVAFF. The CDR3 DNA follows: TGTGCCAGCAGTGGGGGGTTCGTAGCTTTCTTT.

The chain is built from TRBV29-1 and TRBJ2-3; no clear D. CDR3 size: 16 residues. Trimming stripped 4 bases from V and 2 bases from J, with 19 bases between. Germline CDR1 is SQVTM and CDR2 is ANQGSEA. CDR3 in DNA: TGCAGCGTTGTCCCTGTGCGTCGAACCAACACAGATACGCAGTATTTT. Translating it yields CSVVPVRRTNTDTQYF.

CDR3 residues: CATSDPQGGKNIQYF. The CDR3, as DNA: TGTGCCACCAGTGACCCTCAGGGGGGCAAAAACATTCAGTACTTC. The chain couples TRBV24-1 to TRBJ2-4; the D gene is possibly TRBD1 (7 bases). Trimming took 4 bases from V and 3 from J, leaving 12 bases between them. From germline, CDR1 is KGHDR and CDR2 SFDVKD. The CDR3 extends over 15 amino acids.

The V gene is TRBV5-1, the J gene TRBJ1-1, with unresolved D. CDR1 is SGHRS and CDR2 is YFSETQ in the germline V gene. The CDR3 contains 13 residues. The V end was cut by 4 bases, the J end by 6 bases, with 13 bases between. CDR3 in DNA: TGCGCCAGCAGCAATAATAGAATGGCTGAAGCTTTCTTT. Translated: CASSNNRMAEAFF.

The V gene is TRBV28, the J gene TRBJ2-1, with 10 bases identical to TRBD2. The germline V gene has CDR1 MDHEN and CDR2 SYDVKM. CDR3 size: 15 residues. V gave up 2 bases and J gave up 11 bases; unmatched junction bases: 9. The DNA for the CDR3 is TGTGCCAGCAGTTTAGGGTCTAGCGGGGGTACGAAGCAGTTCTTC. Translating gives CASSLGSSGGTKQFF.

J is TRBJ2-5 and V is TRBV29-1; TRBD1 is a possible D gene (5 bases). Germline loops: CDR1 SQVTM, CDR2 ANQGSEA. Trimming removed 6 bases from V and 4 bases from J, with 12 bases in between. The CDR3 runs 12 residues. The CDR3 region has the DNA TGCAGCGTAAGACAGTCCGCAGAGACCCAGTACTTC. It is translated as CSVRQSAETQYF.

The J gene is TRBJ2-5, the V gene TRBV7-2; tentative D call: TRBD1 (6 bases). The CDR3 runs 12 residues. CDR1 is SGHTA and CDR2 is FQGNSA in the germline V gene. V gave up 6 bases and J gave up 5 bases, with 10 bases separating them. The CDR3 loop is CASRGAGETQYF. In DNA, the CDR3 is TGTGCCAGCAGGGGGGCAGGGGAGACCCAGTACTTC.

This clonotype was seen more than once but under ten times. V usage is TRBV10-2 and J usage is TRBJ2-5; 7 positions agree with TRBD1. In germline, CDR1 is WSHSY, CDR2 SAAADI. The CDR3 extends over 15 amino acids. The J segment lost 2 bases and the V segment lost 0 bases, leaving 3 bases of the junction unmatched. This CDR3 is CASSESPGQQETQYF. The CDR3 region has the DNA TGCGCCAGCAGTGAGTCCCCGGGACAGCAAGAGACCCAGTACTTC.

Concerning this clonotype itself: A much larger clone differs by one base, so this may be a read error. The chain employs TRBV27 and TRBJ2-5; TRBD2 matches at 11 bases. The better agreement between TRBJ2-7 and the DNA end casts doubt on the J call. CDR3 length: 14 residues. Germline V gene sequence: CDR1 MNHEY, CDR2 SMNVEV (reference sequence). CDR3 in DNA: TGTGCCAGCAGTGTAGCGGGAGGGCGGTACGAGCAGTACTTC. Its protein product is CASSVAGGRYEQYF.

The chain has TRBV29-1 and TRBJ1-5; D might be TRBD1 (6 bases). The CDR3 sequence is 13 residues long. CDR1 is SQVTM, CDR2 ANQGSEA, per germline. V lost 5 bases to trimming and J lost 4 bases, with 12 bases between them. The CDR3 bases are TGCAGCGTTACGAGGGACACAAATCAGCCCCAGCATTTT. It specifies CSVTRDTNQPQHF.

This clonotype has only a few counts. The chain has TRBV12-3 or TRBV12-4 and TRBJ2-4; D uncertain. This CDR3 comprises 11 residues. Trimming shortened V by 7 bases and J by 6 bases, and 7 bases separated the two germline ends. The CDR3 spells CASTSGNIQYF. The CDR3 DNA follows: TGTGCCAGCACCTCCGGAAACATTCAGTACTTC.

This clonotype showed up just once. The chain employs TRBV20-1 and TRBJ2-7; possibly TRBD2 for D (5 bases). V lost 0 bases and J 4 bases, leaving 10 bases between the germline ends. The germline V gene has CDR1 DFQATT and CDR2 SNEGSKA (reference sequence). CDR3 size: 13 residues. The CDR3: CSARERAEYEQYF. CDR3 coding DNA: TGCAGTGCTAGAGAGCGAGCGGAATACGAGCAGTACTTC.

This chain uses TRBV19 with TRBJ1-5, with no clear D. V lost 5 bases and J 5 bases, leaving 16 bases between the germline ends. Germline V gene lookup returns CDR1 LNHDA and CDR2 SQIVND (reference sequence). CDR3 length: 15 residues. The CDR3 DNA reads as TGTGCCAGTAGTGGCGGCAGTACCCGAGATCAGCCCCAGCATTTT. Translating gives CASSGGSTRDQPQHF. The full variable domain, in which reference TRBV19 and TRBJ1-5 provide the parts outside the CDR3, is DGGITQSPKYLFRKEGQNVTLSCEQNLNHDAMYWYRQDPGQGLRLIYYSQIVNDFQKGDIAEGYSVSREKKESFPLTVTSAQKNPTAFYLCASSGGSTRDQPQHFGDGTRLSIL.

This chain connects TRBV28 to TRBJ2-3; 7 nucleotides match TRBD2. Germline CDR1 is MDHEN and CDR2 is SYDVKM. This CDR3 region has 15 residues. V lost 8 bases to trimming and J lost 3 bases; unmatched junction nucleotides: 11. The CDR3 DNA is TGTGCCAGCTGTGGGCTAGCGGATCTAACAGATACGCAGTATTTT. It specifies CASCGLADLTDTQYF.

The rearrangement links TRBV3-1 to TRBJ2-4, with TRBD1 as a possible D gene (7 bases). Trimming took 3 bases from V and 3 from J, leaving 21 bases between them. The CDR3 spans 18 residues. Germline lookup yields CDR1 LGHDT and CDR2 YNNKEL (reference sequence). The CDR3 DNA is TGTGCCAGCAGCCAGGTTACCCAGGGGGGCCTAGACAAAAACATTCAGTACTTC. It encodes CASSQVTQGGLDKNIQYF.

The chain employs TRBV7-9 and TRBJ1-2, with 7 bases aligning to TRBD1. CDR1 and CDR2 from the germline V gene are SEHNR and FQNEAQ (reference sequence). The CDR3 spans 17 residues. V was pared by 4 bases and J by 0 bases, with 11 bases of the junction left unmatched. CDR3 nucleotides: TGTGCCAGCAGCTCCTTCAGGGGGTTGGAATCTAACTATGGCTACACCTTC. This translates into CASSSFRGLESNYGYTF.

The genes are TRBV10-3 and TRBJ1-5, with 10 bases fitting TRBD1. This CDR3 spans 14 amino acids. V shed 8 bases and J 6 bases; nucleotides not matched to a gene: 7. Germline CDR1 reads ENHRY; CDR2 reads SYGVKD. The CDR3 loop reads CAIGETGGSQPQHF. The CDR3 DNA reads TGTGCCATCGGGGAGACAGGGGGCAGTCAGCCCCAGCATTTT.

The genes are TRBV2 and TRBJ2-6; D unresolved. V gave up 6 bases and J gave up 0 bases, with 6 bases separating them. The CDR3 totals 14 residues. The germline CDR1 and CDR2 sequences are SNHLY and FYNNEI. CDR3 residues: CASRWDSGANVLTF. CDR3 coding DNA: TGTGCCAGCAGATGGGACTCTGGGGCCAACGTCCTGACTTTC.

This clonotype is a singleton in its sample. The V gene is TRBV29-1, the J gene TRBJ2-7; 13 bases match TRBD2. V shed 3 bases, J shed 7 bases, and the junction held 9 bases outside the gene matches. CDR3 length: 15 residues. CDR1 SQVTM and CDR2 ANQGSEA come from the germline V gene. The CDR3 loop is CSVEGLAGSDNEQYF. For the CDR3, the DNA is TGCAGCGTTGAGGGACTAGCGGGAAGTGACAATGAGCAGTACTTC.

The chain uses TRBV7-6 and TRBJ2-1; TRBD2 agrees at 9 bases. CDR1 is SGHVS and CDR2 is FNYEAQ in the germline V gene. V lost 0 bases to trimming and J lost 4 bases; unmatched junction nucleotides: 10. CDR3 length equals 18 residues. Written as DNA, the CDR3 is TGTGCCAGCAGCTTAGCCTGGCGCGGGAGGGCCCAATACAATGAGCAGTTCTTC. It specifies CASSLAWRGRAQYNEQFF.